The T cell receptor beta chain described here comes from a study of control samples from healthy donors and cancer patients. Here immunoSEQ multiplex PCR was the method, and the copy in TCRdb shows in-frame clones only, minus some. There are around 41,000 clones in the sample; about four fifths occur only once, and under 25% lies in the top ten. CDR1 and CDR2 (germline): KGHSH, LQKENI. The CDR3 sequence is 17 residues long. The V and J ends lost 1 base and 8 bases, in that order; junction bases with no gene match: 11. This receptor was obtained from an older woman with lung cancer. Sequenced input: PBMCs. The J gene is TRBJ2-1, the V gene TRBV18; 10 bases match TRBD2. CDR3 bases: TGTGCCAGCTCACCACTGGGTATTATAGCGGGAGGACATGAGCAGTTCTTC. It is translated as CASSPLGIIAGGHEQFF.